The clone carrying this T cell receptor beta chain appeared many times. What it binds is unknown. CDR3 size: 11 residues. The germline V gene encodes CDR1 LNHNV and CDR2 YYDKDF (reference sequence). After removal of 8 bases from V and 4 bases from J, the junction contained 1 base not matched to a gene. The unsorted libraries originated from 2 million PBMCs kept at -80 C. This entry is derived from a study of neurological immune-mediated disorders. Study-wide results and caveats: HTLV-1-associated myelopathy had the most TCR clonal expansion, while multiple sclerosis had the least, a level that fell below healthy controls.

TCRdb reanalysed the 5' RACE reads using MiXCR and keeps one entry per CDR3 protein. The data hold 35,000 or so distinct CDR3 sequences, with 13% to 15% observed a single time. The sample was PBMCs. J is TRBJ1-1 and V is TRBV15; 7 bases are a match to TRBD1. This clonotype was obtained from a woman between 50 and 59 years old with HTLV-1-associated myelopathy (HAM/TSP). The CDR3 DNA sequence: TGTGCCACCCGACAGGGCACTGAAGCTTTCTTT. Its protein is CATRQGTEAFF.